A single sample gave rise to the 24 T cell receptor beta chains below, sequenced in a study of radiation and T cells in renal cell carcinoma. This sample's time point: blood 4 weeks post-SBRT, at nephrectomy. Treatment reported: 15 Gy SBRT to primary tumor, nephrectomy 4 weeks later. The repertoire was sequenced with immunoSEQ multiplex PCR; TCRdb's copy has only in-frame clones and lacks some. The data hold some 97,000 clones, with around 84% observed a single time. The sequencing used blood, collected from a patient whose treatment included radiotherapy and nephrectomy. These receptors all stem from a man aged 55 to 70 with renal cell carcinoma.

The sample holds a few counts of this clone. The gene calls are TRBV2 and TRBJ2-3; 8 bases align to TRBD2. The CDR3 has 14 residues. The J segment lost 7 bases and the V segment lost 7 bases, leaving 10 bases of the junction unmatched. Germline values: CDR1 SNHLY, CDR2 FYNNEI. The DNA of the CDR3 is TGTGCCAGCACGGAGGGGACTAGAAGCTATACGCAGTATTTT. Residues: CASTEGTRSYTQYF.

The V and J genes are TRBV28 and TRBJ1-5; 10 nucleotides match TRBD1. The CDR3 loop spans 15 amino acids. V lost 5 bases to trimming and J lost 11 bases; unmatched junction nucleotides: 12. CDR1 and CDR2 from the germline V gene are MDHEN and SYDVKM. The CDR3 is CASSLRTGGIGAQHF. The CDR3, as DNA: TGTGCCAGCAGTCTGCGGACAGGGGGGATCGGGGCCCAGCATTTT. The complete variable domain, with remaining parts taken from reference TRBV28 and TRBJ1-5, reads DVKVTQSSRYLVKRTGEKVFLECVQDMDHENMFWYRQDPGLGLRLIYFSYDVKMKEKGDIPEGYSVSREKKERFSLILESASTNQTSMYLCASSLRTGGIGAQHFGDGTRLSIL.

The chain couples TRBV10-3 to TRBJ2-7; 9 bases line up with TRBD1. This CDR3 spans 12 amino acids. Germline loops: CDR1 ENHRY, CDR2 SYGVKD. With V trimmed by 6 bases and J by 4 bases, 1 base remained unmatched. CDR3 bases: TGTGCCATCAGGACAGGGGGATACGAGCAGTACTTC. Its protein is CAIRTGGYEQYF.

The chain has TRBV5-1 and TRBJ2-7; D unresolved. The germline gives CDR1 SGHRS, CDR2 YFSETQ. CDR3 length equals 13 residues. Trimming left V 4 bases short and J 6 bases short, with 14 bases between. The CDR3 bases are TGCGCCAGCAGCCTCGCGGCAGGCGGCGAGCAGTACTTC. This translates into CASSLAAGGEQYF.

The V and J genes are TRBV23-1 and TRBJ2-7; maybe TRBD1 (6 bases). TRBV23-1 is sorted into the ORF group, with uncertain function. With 2 bases removed from V and 3 bases from J, the gap between germline ends came to 17 bases. The CDR3 runs 16 residues. The CDR3 spells CASSQNPHRANYEQYF. The CDR3 region has the DNA TGCGCCAGCAGTCAAAACCCCCACAGGGCGAACTACGAGCAGTACTTC.

This chain connects TRBV6-5 to TRBJ2-1; 9 positions agree with TRBD2. The J segment lost 8 bases and the V segment lost 2 bases, leaving 7 bases of the junction unmatched. The length of the CDR3 is 15 residues. Germline CDR1 is MNHEY and CDR2 is SVGAGI. The CDR3 DNA reads TGTGCCAGCAGTTACAGGGAGGGCGGGAGGGATGAGCAGTTCTTC. Amino acid sequence: CASSYREGGRDEQFF.

This CDR3 reads CASSITTGPGFEAFF. CDR3 sequence (DNA): TGTGCCAGCAGCATCACGACAGGGCCGGGGTTTGAAGCTTTCTTT. The chain carries TRBV7-8 and TRBJ1-1, with 7 bases lining up with TRBD1. Germline-derived CDR1 and CDR2 are SGHVS and FQNEAQ. This CDR3 has 15 residues. With V trimmed by 5 bases and J by 7 bases, 13 bases remained unmatched.

This sequence joins TRBV7-9 and TRBJ2-1, with 8 bases matching TRBD2. CDR3 size: 14 residues. Germline CDR1 and CDR2: SEHNR and FQNEAQ (reference sequence). V trimming: 1 base; J trimming: 6 bases; junction bases outside the gene matches: 2. The CDR3 DNA reads TGTGCCAGCAGCTTAGGGCTAGCGGGCAATGAGCAGTTCTTC. This translates into CASSLGLAGNEQFF.

This rearrangement joins TRBV5-6 to TRBJ1-5; no definite D call. V shed 2 bases and J shed 5 bases, with 14 bases lying between them. The CDR3 contains 15 residues. Germline-derived CDR1 and CDR2 are SGHDT and YYEEEE. For the CDR3, the DNA is TGTGCCAGCAGCTTAGGAGGATACGGCGATCAGCCCCAGCATTTT. Protein sequence: CASSLGGYGDQPQHF.

This chain connects TRBV19 to TRBJ1-2; no clear D. Deletions cut 9 bases from V and 8 bases from J, with 22 bases between. The CDR3 covers 14 residues. The germline V gene encodes CDR1 LNHDA and CDR2 SQIVND (reference sequence). CDR3 nucleotide sequence: TGTGCCAGCCGCGAGGGTCCCCGGTTCGGCGGCTACACCTTC. This sequence encodes CASREGPRFGGYTF.

As DNA, the CDR3 is TGCGCCAGCAGCCAAGTTAGTCGGGGAGGGCCGAATGAGCAGTTCTTC. It translates to CASSQVSRGGPNEQFF. The chain has TRBV4-1 and TRBJ2-1, with 7 bases lining up with TRBD2. The CDR3 covers 16 residues. Germline CDR1 MGHRA, CDR2 YSYEKL. Unmatched junction bases numbered 10, after V lost 1 base and J lost 7 bases.

The chain combines TRBV4-1 with TRBJ2-7; D is uncertain. The CDR3 sequence is 15 residues long. V was clipped by 0 bases and J by 3 bases, with 12 bases between them. Germline-derived CDR1 and CDR2 are MGHRA and YSYEKL. CDR3 protein: CASSQDPQAYYEQYF. The CDR3 DNA reads as TGCGCCAGCAGCCAAGATCCGCAGGCCTACTACGAGCAGTACTTC.

The V gene is TRBV19, the J gene TRBJ1-4, with TRBD1 matching 7 bases. Looked up from germline, CDR1 is LNHDA and CDR2 is SQIVND (reference sequence). Trimming took 3 bases from V and 7 from J; bases not matched to a gene: 8. The CDR3 is 15 residues long. The CDR3 loop reads CASSIGEGAIEKLFF. DNA for the CDR3: TGTGCCAGTAGTATTGGAGAGGGGGCTATTGAAAAACTGTTTTTT.

The J gene is TRBJ2-1, the V gene TRBV10-1; D is possibly TRBD2 (6 bases). The germline CDR1 and CDR2 sequences are WNHNN and SYGVQD (reference sequence). The germline V and J ends were trimmed by 3 bases and 2 bases, with 11 bases remaining between them. The CDR3 covers 15 residues. The CDR3 DNA follows: TGCGCCAGCAGTGATGTAGCGGAGGCCTACAATGAGCAGTTCTTC. Its translation: CASSDVAEAYNEQFF.

This clone has just one count. This chain connects TRBV14 to TRBJ2-5; 7 positions match TRBD1. CDR1 SGHDN and CDR2 FVKESK come from the germline V gene. With 4 bases clipped from V and 5 bases from J, the junction kept 4 bases outside the gene matches. The CDR3 is made up of 13 amino acids. CDR3 bases: TGTGCCAGCAGCCGACAGGGTTTCGAGACCCAGTACTTC. The encoded protein is CASSRQGFETQYF.

The rearrangement links TRBV28 to TRBJ2-2; D possibly matches TRBD1 or TRBD2 (5 bases each). There are 16 residues in the CDR3. Trimming took off 6 bases at V and 0 bases at J, with 14 bases between the two ends. Germline lookup yields CDR1 MDHEN and CDR2 SYDVKM. CDR3 nucleotide sequence: TGTGCCAGCAGCCTTATCGGGGCTCCGAACACCGGGGAGCTGTTTTTT. Translated: CASSLIGAPNTGELFF.

The rearrangement links TRBV11-2 to TRBJ2-4; 7 bases match TRBD1. The ends lost 6 bases at V and 8 bases at J; junction bases unmatched: 7. CDR1 is SGHAT, CDR2 FQNNGV, per germline. The CDR3 sequence is 13 residues long. This CDR3 is CASRLTGPDIQYF. CDR3 DNA sequence: TGTGCCAGCAGACTGACAGGGCCAGACATTCAGTACTTC.

The V and J genes are TRBV18 and TRBJ2-5, with D tentatively TRBD1 (6 bases). Between the trimmed V and J ends, which lost 5 bases and 4 bases, there was a span of 11 bases. CDR3 size: 13 residues. Germline assignment: CDR1 KGHSH and CDR2 LQKENI. CDR3 protein: CASSSRGGETQYF. Written as DNA, the CDR3 is TGTGCCAGCTCATCCCGAGGGGGAGAGACCCAGTACTTC.

The V gene is TRBV18, the J gene TRBJ1-1; D gene unclear. The V end was cut by 3 bases, the J end by 11 bases, with 16 bases between. The CDR3 length is 13 residues. Germline lookup yields CDR1 KGHSH and CDR2 LQKENI. For the CDR3, the DNA is TGTGCCAGCTCACCGGAGGGAGACGTAGTGGCTTTCTTT. Its protein is CASSPEGDVVAFF.

The chain has TRBV29-1 and TRBJ2-3, with D possibly TRBD2 on 7 matching bases. The V and J ends lost 4 bases and 0 bases respectively, with 20 bases between them. From germline, CDR1 is SQVTM and CDR2 ANQGSEA. CDR3 length equals 17 residues. The CDR3 region is CSVAFGGLHPSTDTQYF. The CDR3 DNA reads as TGCAGCGTTGCATTCGGGGGGCTACACCCTAGCACAGATACGCAGTATTTT.

This rearrangement joins TRBV5-1 to TRBJ2-7; D is ambiguous. The germline V and J ends were trimmed by 0 bases and 1 base, with 8 bases remaining between them. The germline CDR1 and CDR2 sequences are SGHRS and YFSETQ. The CDR3 extends over 14 amino acids. DNA for the CDR3: TGCGCCAGCAGCTTGGCGCTATTGTCCTACGAGCAGTACTTC. Translation: CASSLALLSYEQYF.

The rearrangement links TRBV19 to TRBJ2-7, with TRBD1 identical over 7 bases. V dropped 6 bases and J dropped 0; count of bases not matched to a gene: 2. This CDR3 has 13 residues. Germline assignment: CDR1 LNHDA and CDR2 SQIVND (reference sequence). The chain's CDR3 is CASSRDSSYEQYF. As DNA, the CDR3 is TGTGCCAGTAGCCGGGACAGCTCCTACGAGCAGTACTTC. Full variable domain (outside the CDR3, taken from reference TRBV19 and TRBJ2-7): DGGITQSPKYLFRKEGQNVTLSCEQNLNHDAMYWYRQDPGQGLRLIYYSQIVNDFQKGDIAEGYSVSREKKESFPLTVTSAQKNPTAFYLCASSRDSSYEQYFGPGTRLTVT.

CDR3 loop: CASSGRASGAIAKNIQYF. CDR3 DNA sequence: TGTGCCAGTAGTGGGAGGGCTAGCGGTGCCATAGCCAAAAACATTCAGTACTTC. The chain carries TRBV19 and TRBJ2-4; 7 nucleotides match TRBD2. Trimming took 5 bases from V and 0 from J; bases not matched to a gene: 13. The CDR3 sequence is 18 residues long. Looked up from germline, CDR1 is LNHDA and CDR2 is SQIVND (reference sequence).

The chain combines TRBV18 with TRBJ2-7; tentatively, D is TRBD2 (5 bases). Germline V gene data show CDR1 as KGHSH and CDR2 as LQKENI. The V gene lost 2 bases and the J gene lost 3 bases, with 14 bases spanning the gap. The CDR3 loop spans 15 amino acids. The CDR3 is CASSPESRRGYEQYF. The CDR3 nucleotides are TGTGCCAGCTCACCAGAGAGCCGCCGGGGCTACGAGCAGTACTTC.